These T cell receptor beta chains were read from a single sample in a study of blood T cells in healthy people across ages. In TCRdb, the 5' RACE reads were re-called with MiXCR into one record per CDR3 protein. Of about 2 million distinct CDR3 sequences listed, around half were seen once; the top ten hold around 2.1%. Material for sequencing was blood. These receptors originate from a woman aged 40-49 years in good health. Both conserved end residues are part of each CDR3. A D gene is named only where the DNA matches it firmly. Rows may omit the clone size; those that give it use once, few, many or a size class.

. 17 TRBD1 TRBJ2-3 TRBV20-1 CSASPRGPSSAPDTQYF TGCAGTGCTAGTCCCAGGGGGCCCTCTTCGGCACCAGATACGCAGTATTTT
. 14 . TRBJ2-3 TRBV12-3/TRBV12-4 CASIQGLGTDTQYF TGTGCCAGCATTCAGGGTTTGGGCACAGATACGCAGTATTTT
. 15 TRBD2 TRBJ2-3 TRBV7-9 CASGLTSSSTDTQYF TGTGCCAGCGGCTTGACTAGCAGTAGCACAGATACGCAGTATTTT
. 16 TRBD1 TRBJ2-1 TRBV28 CASSSSGTGAWDEQFF TGTGCCAGCAGTTCGTCTGGGACAGGCGCCTGGGATGAGCAGTTCTTC
few 16 TRBD1 TRBJ2-3 TRBV20-1 CSARARLGQGGDTQYF TGCAGTGCTAGAGCTCGGCTCGGACAGGGGGGGGATACGCAGTATTTT
. 15 TRBD1 TRBJ2-5 TRBV6-5 CASSGLGQGVETQYF TGTGCCAGCAGCGGACTGGGACAGGGGGTAGAGACCCAGTACTTC
. 14 . TRBJ2-7 TRBV24-1 CATSDTGRSYEQYF TGTGCCACCAGTGACACCGGACGGTCCTACGAGCAGTACTTC
few 13 . TRBJ1-2 TRBV10-3 CAIKGSDASGYTF TGTGCCATCAAAGGCAGCGATGCTAGTGGCTACACCTTC
. 15 . TRBJ2-3 TRBV20-1 CSASPRRSSTDTQYF TGCAGTGCTAGCCCTCGGAGGTCTAGCACAGATACGCAGTATTTT
. 12 . TRBJ2-3 TRBV18 CASRGSGDTQYF TGTGCCAGTCGGGGATCCGGAGATACGCAGTATTTT
. 14 . TRBJ1-2 TRBV24-1 CATSRGTDNYGYTF TGTGCCACCAGTCGCGGGACGGATAACTATGGCTACACCTTC
. 20 TRBD2 TRBJ2-7 TRBV11-2 CASSLEGLAGEPTGFYEQYF TGTGCCAGCAGCTTAGAGGGACTAGCGGGGGAGCCAACCGGATTCTACGAGCAGTACTTC
. 15 . TRBJ2-3 TRBV5-1 CASSLEIQGTDTQYF TGCGCCAGCAGCTTGGAAATCCAGGGGACCGATACGCAGTATTTT
once 13 . TRBJ1-2 TRBV6-5 CASSYGSSGGYTF TGTGCCAGCAGTTACGGCAGTTCTGGTGGCTACACCTTC
. 15 TRBD1 TRBJ2-7 TRBV6-2/TRBV6-3 CASIGQGPVSYEQYF TGTGCCAGCATCGGACAGGGTCCTGTATCTTACGAGCAGTACTTC
few 14 . TRBJ2-1 TRBV14 CASSQEVGYNEQFF TGTGCCAGCAGCCAAGAGGTCGGTTACAATGAGCAGTTCTTC
. 16 TRBD1 TRBJ2-4 TRBV5-1 CASRVGQGPFGNIQYF TGCGCCAGCAGGGTGGGACAGGGGCCGTTTGGAAACATTCAGTACTTC
few 15 . TRBJ2-5 TRBV20-1 CSARDGASVSETQYF TGCAGTGCTAGAGATGGGGCTAGCGTGTCGGAGACCCAGTACTTC
. 13 . TRBJ2-7 TRBV27 CASSFGIGSWEYF .
. 18 TRBD1 TRBJ1-4 TRBV11-2 CASSLRYPGQGNGEKLFF TGTGCCAGCAGCTTACGTTACCCGGGACAGGGGAACGGCGAAAAACTGTTTTTT
. 16 . TRBJ2-3 TRBV7-9 CASSPGETVGADTQYF TGTGCCAGCAGCCCGGGGGAAACGGTAGGGGCAGATACGCAGTATTTT
. 17 TRBD2 TRBJ2-1 TRBV12-3/TRBV12-4 CASSPLSGGAFYNEQFF TGTGCCAGCAGTCCCCTTAGCGGGGGGGCGTTCTACAATGAGCAGTTCTTC
. 16 . TRBJ1-5 TRBV9 CASSVGGGEGNQPQHF TGTGCCAGCAGCGTAGGAGGGGGGGAGGGCAATCAGCCCCAGCATTTT
. 15 . TRBJ2-7 TRBV4-2 CASSQDGGDSYEQYF TGTGCCAGCAGCCAAGATGGAGGGGATTCCTACGAGCAGTACTTC
once 15 . TRBJ2-3 TRBV20-1 CSASLRLGDTDTQYF TGCAGTGCTAGCCTCCGACTAGGGGACACAGATACGCAGTATTTT
. 14 . TRBJ2-5 TRBV5-1 CASSAGLVAETQYF TGCGCCAGCAGCGCGGGGTTGGTGGCGGAGACCCAGTACTTC
. 14 . TRBJ2-3 TRBV20-1 CSAKTTLYTDTQYF TGCAGTGCTAAGACTACACTTTACACAGATACGCAGTATTTT
. 15 TRBD2 TRBJ2-1 TRBV10-1 CASSSGESSYNEQFF TGCGCCAGCAGTAGCGGGGAAAGCTCCTACAATGAGCAGTTCTTC
. 18 . TRBJ2-1 TRBV20-1 CSASKLAVGMSSYNEQFF TGCAGTGCTAGTAAACTAGCAGTAGGGATGAGCTCCTACAATGAGCAGTTCTTC
few 14 TRBD2 TRBJ2-1 TRBV7-2 CASSFASGGNEQFF TGTGCCAGCAGCTTTGCTAGCGGGGGGAATGAGCAGTTCTTC
. 14 . TRBJ1-2 TRBV20-1 CSTREAGTSYGYTF TGCAGTACTAGAGAGGCAGGGACCAGCTATGGCTACACCTTC
. 18 . TRBJ2-3 TRBV20-1 CSAHPTLNSGVYADTQYF TGCAGTGCTCATCCCACCTTAAATAGCGGAGTTTATGCAGATACGCAGTATTTT
. 15 . TRBJ2-5 TRBV2 CASAPGGAGEETQYF TGTGCCAGCGCCCCGGGGGGCGCGGGAGAAGAGACCCAGTACTTC
few 14 TRBD1 TRBJ1-2 TRBV12-5 CASGLGQGGYGYTF TGTGCTAGTGGTTTGGGACAGGGCGGCTATGGCTACACCTTC
. 14 . TRBJ2-7 TRBV27 CASIPSGRPYEQYF TGTGCCAGCATACCCAGCGGCAGACCCTACGAGCAGTACTTC
. 15 . TRBJ1-1 TRBV5-1 CASSLAGPWATEAFF TGCGCCAGCAGCTTGGCCGGGCCCTGGGCCACTGAAGCTTTCTTT
. 12 . TRBJ2-7 TRBV15 CATGDSSDEQYF TGTGCCACCGGGGACTCGTCCGACGAGCAGTACTTC
few 16 TRBD2 TRBJ2-3 TRBV10-3 CAITEGGLADTDTQYF TGTGCCATCACCGAGGGGGGACTAGCCGACACAGATACGCAGTATTTT
. 15 TRBD1 TRBJ2-5 TRBV5-1 CASSLWGRGQETQYF TGCGCCAGCAGCTTGTGGGGCAGGGGGCAAGAGACCCAGTACTTC
. 14 . TRBJ1-2 TRBV28 CASSPGQFTYGYTF TGTGCCAGCAGTCCAGGACAGTTCACGTATGGCTACACCTTC
. 12 . TRBJ1-2 TRBV11-2 CASSLEAGAATF TGTGCCAGCAGCTTAGAAGCGGGGGCTGCCACCTTC
few 14 TRBD1 TRBJ1-5 TRBV29-1 CSASTGLSNQPQHF TGCAGCGCATCGACAGGGCTAAGCAATCAGCCCCAGCATTTT
. 13 . TRBJ2-7 TRBV28 CASNEGSSYEQYF TGTGCCAGCAACGAAGGATCCTCCTACGAGCAGTACTTC
. 15 TRBD1 TRBJ2-4 TRBV25-1 CASRGVTGAKNIQYF TGTGCCAGCAGGGGGGTGACAGGGGCCAAAAACATTCAGTACTTC
. 16 . TRBJ2-4 TRBV6-1 CASSDEGTPLGLWQYF TGTGCCAGCAGTGACGAAGGGACTCCTTTGGGTCTTTGGCAGTACTTC
few 15 TRBD1 TRBJ1-2 TRBV9 CASSFSLDREEGYTF TGTGCCAGCAGCTTTTCACTGGACAGGGAGGAAGGCTACACCTTC
. 17 . TRBJ2-1 TRBV7-6 CASSLARDSFGVNEQFF TGTGCCAGCAGCTTGGCCCGCGATTCGTTTGGGGTCAATGAGCAGTTCTTC
. 14 . TRBJ1-2 TRBV5-1 CASRGSVSNYGYTF TGCGCCAGCAGGGGATCAGTTTCTAACTATGGCTACACCTTC
. 13 TRBD1 TRBJ1-4 TRBV27 CASSTGGGEKLFF TGTGCCAGCAGCACAGGGGGCGGTGAAAAACTGTTTTTT
. 13 TRBD1 TRBJ1-1 TRBV29-1 CSAGTGTHTEAFF TGCAGCGCCGGGACAGGGACTCACACTGAAGCTTTCTTT
few 16 TRBD2 TRBJ2-3 TRBV7-3 CASSSTGGGASDTQYF TGTGCCAGCAGCAGCACTGGCGGGGGGGCCTCGGATACGCAGTATTTT